A single sample gave rise to the 18 T cell receptor beta chains below, sequenced in a study of blood T cell repertoires in COVID-19. The protocol was immunoSEQ multiplex PCR, while the TCRdb copy is restricted to in-frame clones and leaves out a portion. The sample includes over 90,000 clones, 85% to 90% of them seen just once. Source material: peripheral blood. The receptors stem from a woman aged 60 to 75 in a cohort sampled during active or convalescent COVID-19.

This clone appeared a few times. This chain connects TRBV18 to TRBJ2-7; the D gene is possibly TRBD2 (5 bases). Trimming stripped 5 bases from V and 5 bases from J, with 13 bases between. The CDR3 runs 13 residues. Per the germline V gene, CDR1 is KGHSH and CDR2 is LQKENI. The CDR3: CASSSGPRHEQYF. The CDR3 nucleotides are TGTGCCAGCTCAAGCGGACCACGACACGAGCAGTACTTC.

The rearrangement uses TRBV5-1 and TRBJ2-3; 11 bases map to TRBD1. Germline V gene lookup returns CDR1 SGHRS and CDR2 YFSETQ. The V gene end was trimmed by 7 bases and the J gene end by 2 bases; junction bases not matched to a gene: 0. The CDR3 runs to 13 residues. CDR3 nucleotides: TGCGCCAGCGGACAGGGGGCCACAGATACGCAGTATTTT. This codes for CASGQGATDTQYF.

V usage is TRBV4-2 and J usage is TRBJ1-4; tentative D call: TRBD1 (5 bases). Germline loops: CDR1 LGHNA, CDR2 YNFKEQ. CDR3 length: 15 amino acids. V was clipped by 2 bases and J by 7 bases, with 14 bases between them. For the CDR3, the DNA is TGTGCCAGCAGCCAATTCAGCGGGGGGGGTGAAAAACTGTTTTTT. It codes for CASSQFSGGGEKLFF.

This rearrangement joins TRBV4-1 to TRBJ1-2; the match to TRBD1 covers 7 bases. Germline V gene data show CDR1 as MGHRA and CDR2 as YSYEKL. V dropped 0 bases and J dropped 4; count of bases not matched to a gene: 8. The CDR3 spans 16 residues. CDR3: CASSQDLQGVFYGYTF. The CDR3 DNA follows: TGCGCCAGCAGCCAAGACCTTCAGGGGGTGTTCTATGGCTACACCTTC.

This chain connects TRBV7-8 to TRBJ2-7; D may be TRBD2 (5 bases). Germline V gene data show CDR1 as SGHVS and CDR2 as FQNEAQ. The V end was cut by 0 bases, the J end by 2 bases, with 8 bases between. The CDR3 spans 14 residues. CDR3 protein: CASSLADSAYEQYF. The CDR3 DNA reads TGTGCCAGCAGCTTAGCGGACTCCGCCTACGAGCAGTACTTC.

This rearrangement joins TRBV4-2 to TRBJ1-1, with 7 bases lining up with TRBD1. Unmatched junction bases numbered 10, after V lost 3 bases and J lost 0 bases. The CDR3 covers 17 residues. The V gene's germline CDR1 is LGHNA and CDR2 YNFKEQ. In DNA, the CDR3 is TGTGCCAGCAGCCAGGCCTTGTCCGGGACAGTGAACACTGAAGCTTTCTTT. Protein: CASSQALSGTVNTEAFF.

The chain recombines TRBV19 with TRBJ1-2, with D hard to call. Germline V gene sequence: CDR1 LNHDA, CDR2 SQIVND (reference sequence). Trimming removed 10 bases at V and 3 bases at J, with 9 bases between. This CDR3 spans 11 amino acids. DNA of the CDR3: TGTGCCACCCAGCAGGACTATGGCTACACCTTC. This codes for CATQQDYGYTF.

V gene TRBV5-4 combines with J gene TRBJ2-3; tentative D call: TRBD1 (6 bases). V lost 7 bases and J lost 2, with 11 bases in between. The CDR3 totals 13 residues. Germline-derived CDR1 and CDR2 are SGHNT and YYREEE (reference sequence). The CDR3: CASRRTATDTQYF. The CDR3 DNA sequence: TGTGCCAGCCGTCGGACAGCCACAGATACGCAGTATTTT.

The rearrangement uses TRBV6-5 and TRBJ1-1; D gene uncertain. This CDR3 comprises 11 residues. Germline assignment: CDR1 MNHEY and CDR2 SVGAGI. V was cut by 7 bases and J by 1 base, with 4 bases left in between. CDR3 DNA sequence: TGTGCCAGCATCCGGAACACTGAAGCTTTCTTT. As protein: CASIRNTEAFF.

The chain links TRBV5-5 to TRBJ2-7; TRBD1 is a possible D gene (6 bases). Trimming shortened V by 2 bases and J by 1 base, and 10 bases separated the two germline ends. This CDR3 has 14 amino acids. Germline CDR1 is SGHKS and CDR2 is YYEKEE (reference sequence). The CDR3 nucleotides are TGTGCCAGCAGCTTAACCGGGACATCCTACGAGCAGTACTTC. Translating gives CASSLTGTSYEQYF.

The chain recombines TRBV4-1 with TRBJ1-2; D is unclear. The V and J ends lost 3 bases and 8 bases respectively, with 10 bases between them. The CDR3 extends over 12 amino acids. Germline CDR1 reads MGHRA; CDR2 reads YSYEKL. Here the CDR3 reads CASSHQNSGYTF. As DNA, the CDR3 is TGCGCCAGCAGCCACCAGAATTCAGGCTACACCTTC.

The chain carries TRBV6-2 or TRBV6-3 and TRBJ1-4; no firm D call. Germline V lookup: CDR1 MNHEY, CDR2 SVGEGT. The CDR3 extends over 14 amino acids. Trimming left V 5 bases short and J 4 bases short, with 11 bases between. CDR3 sequence reads: CASSPMGVNEKLFF. CDR3 nucleotides: TGTGCCAGCAGTCCGATGGGAGTTAATGAAAAACTGTTTTTT.

This clone has a single count. The V gene is TRBV19, the J gene TRBJ1-2; TRBD1 might be the D (5 bases). Looked up from germline, CDR1 is LNHDA and CDR2 is SQIVND (reference sequence). The CDR3 runs to 16 residues. Trimming removed 2 bases at V and 2 bases at J, with 15 bases between. This CDR3 reads CASSIPPQGGNYGYTF. CDR3 coding DNA: TGTGCCAGTAGTATACCCCCGCAGGGAGGAAACTATGGCTACACCTTC.

The CDR3 DNA is TGTGCCAGCAGCCAATCAGACAGCTCCTATAATTCACCCCTCCACTTT. Translation gives CASSQSDSSYNSPLHF. The chain recombines TRBV3-1 (or the pseudogene TRBV3-2) with TRBJ1-6, with D possibly matching TRBD1 (5 bases). The ends were cut back, 2 bases at V and 0 bases at J, with 8 bases in the middle. In germline, CDR1 is LGHDT, CDR2 YNNKEL (reference sequence). CDR3 length equals 16 residues.

The chain is built from TRBV3-1 (or the pseudogene TRBV3-2) and TRBJ2-5; D uncertain. This CDR3 has 12 amino acids. Germline CDR1 reads LGHDT; CDR2 reads YNNKEL (reference sequence). The V gene lost 1 base and the J gene lost 5 bases, with 5 bases spanning the gap. The CDR3 is CASSQVVETQYF. The CDR3 DNA reads TGTGCCAGCAGCCAAGTAGTGGAGACCCAGTACTTC.

The rearrangement joins TRBV19 to TRBJ2-7, with 8 bases identical to TRBD2. Trimming cost V 3 bases and J 6 bases; bases outside gene matches: 16. The CDR3 has 17 amino acids. Germline V gene lookup returns CDR1 LNHDA and CDR2 SQIVND (reference sequence). The CDR3 here is CASSIRARLAGLGEQYF. The CDR3, as DNA: TGTGCCAGTAGTATCCGGGCGAGGTTAGCGGGGCTTGGCGAGCAGTACTTC.

DNA of the CDR3: TGTGCCAGCAGTCCGCGAGGCGATTGGACTGAAGCTTTCTTT. It specifies CASSPRGDWTEAFF. The chain has TRBV7-2 and TRBJ1-1, with D unclear. CDR1 and CDR2 from the germline V gene are SGHTA and FQGNSA. V gave up 6 bases and J gave up 5 bases, with 16 bases separating them. There are 14 residues in the CDR3.

This clone was counted once. The rearrangement uses TRBV4-2 and TRBJ2-1; 12 nucleotides match TRBD2. The V segment lost 3 bases and the J segment 4 bases; nucleotides outside the gene matches: 13. CDR3 length: 19 amino acids. The V gene's germline CDR1 is LGHNA and CDR2 YNFKEQ. The CDR3 reads CASSQGQWASGGDYNEQFF. In DNA, the CDR3 is TGTGCCAGCAGCCAGGGCCAGTGGGCTAGCGGGGGGGATTACAATGAGCAGTTCTTC.